What follows are 10 T cell receptor beta chains derived from one specimen sequenced in a study of persistence of HIV-infected CD4 T cells. This was the immunoSEQ version 4 assay in survey mode. Data came from immunoSEQ multiplex PCR; TCRdb stores just in-frame clones and leaves some out. The table includes 40,000 to 45,000 clones, about 89% detected once. Anti-CD3/anti-CD28 beads served as a nonspecific positive control stimulus. Sorting selected CD4+ T cells upregulating both CD40 ligand and CD69. These receptors lack a known antigen. This material consisted of CD4+ T cells sorted from PBMCs after roughly 18-hour stimulation, taken from a patient who received antiretroviral therapy. The source is an adult man with HIV who was CMV-seropositive.

CDR3 bases: TGTGCCAGCTCACCACCTAGTAAAACCGGGGAGCTGTTTTTT. As protein: CASSPPSKTGELFF. V is TRBV18 and J is TRBJ2-2; unclear D gene. Germline lookup yields CDR1 KGHSH and CDR2 LQKENI. CDR3 length: 14 residues. Trimming pared 0 bases from V and 5 bases from J, leaving 7 bases between.

J is TRBJ2-6 and V is TRBV2; weak D call: TRBD2 (6 bases). V lost 3 bases and J 0 bases, leaving 12 bases between the germline ends. The CDR3 runs 17 residues. Per germline, CDR1 SNHLY and CDR2 FYNNEI. In DNA, the CDR3 is TGTGCCAGCAGTGAGCTCGCGGGGAGCTCTGGGGCCAACGTCCTGACTTTC. This sequence encodes CASSELAGSSGANVLTF.

The rearrangement joins TRBV7-9 to TRBJ2-1; perhaps D is TRBD1 or TRBD2 (6 bases each). This CDR3 is 16 amino acids long. In germline, CDR1 is SEHNR, CDR2 FQNEAQ (reference sequence). V dropped 1 base and J dropped 4 bases, with 14 bases sitting between them. The CDR3 spells CASSLVWGASYNEQFF. CDR3 sequence (DNA): TGTGCCAGCAGCTTAGTGTGGGGGGCTAGTTACAATGAGCAGTTCTTC.

The chain has TRBV28 and TRBJ1-5; D remains ambiguous. Trimming removed 8 bases at V and 0 bases at J, with 14 bases between. The CDR3 contains 15 residues. Germline CDR1 is MDHEN and CDR2 is SYDVKM. The CDR3 spells CASGSGPISNQPQHF. CDR3 nucleotide sequence: TGTGCCAGCGGCTCTGGACCGATTAGCAATCAGCCCCAGCATTTT.

The V call is TRBV18, the J call TRBJ2-3; 7 bases fit TRBD2. This CDR3 comprises 14 residues. After removal of 3 bases from V and 5 bases from J, the junction contained 5 bases not matched to a gene. The V gene's germline CDR1 is KGHSH and CDR2 LQKENI. CDR3 residues: CASSPGGSRDTQYF. CDR3 nucleotides: TGTGCCAGCTCACCGGGCGGGAGCCGAGATACGCAGTATTTT.

This clone has only one observation. V is TRBV5-1 and J is TRBJ2-7; 10 nucleotides agree with TRBD1. This CDR3 contains 15 residues. Germline V gene lookup returns CDR1 SGHRS and CDR2 YFSETQ. The V and J ends lost 2 bases and 9 bases, in that order; junction bases with no gene match: 11. The CDR3 nucleotides read TGCGCCAGCAGCTTAACCGGGACAGGGGCATTGGGGCAGTACTTC. It codes for CASSLTGTGALGQYF.

This clone came up a few times. The chain recombines TRBV12-3 or TRBV12-4 with TRBJ1-2; TRBD1 aligns across 7 bases. V shed 6 bases, J shed 3 bases, and the junction held 4 bases outside the gene matches. This CDR3 is 13 amino acids long. Here the CDR3 DNA reads TGTGCCAGCAGATTGGGACAGTACTATGGCTACACCTTC. This sequence encodes CASRLGQYYGYTF.

The gene calls are TRBV21-1 and TRBJ1-6; the table assigns TRBD1, which was not confirmed against the DNA. TRBV21-1 is deemed a pseudogene. The CDR3 loop spans 16 amino acids. This CDR3 reads CASSKVRGTNNSPLHF. DNA of the CDR3: TGTGCCAGCAGCAAAGTAAGAGGGACAAATAATTCACCCCTCCACTTT.

The V call is TRBV25-1, the J call TRBJ2-3; 9 nucleotides agree with TRBD1. Germline CDR1 is MGHDK and CDR2 is SYGVNS. CDR3 length equals 17 residues. The ends lost 1 base at V and 6 bases at J; junction bases unmatched: 11. This CDR3 is CASSEWPLQDRGDTQYF. The CDR3 DNA reads as TGTGCCAGCAGTGAATGGCCCCTACAAGACAGGGGGGATACGCAGTATTTT.

J is TRBJ1-2 and V is TRBV28; D gene ambiguous. The CDR3 sequence is 15 residues long. The V end was cut by 4 bases, the J end by 5 bases, with 17 bases between. Looked up from germline, CDR1 is MDHEN and CDR2 is SYDVKM. The chain's CDR3 is CASSSKRSEGYGYTF. For the CDR3, the DNA is TGTGCCAGCAGTTCAAAGAGGTCCGAAGGGTATGGCTACACCTTC.